The clone carrying this T cell receptor beta chain was seen only a few times. Its antigen remains unknown. A much larger clone sits a single nucleotide away, making a read error possible. These data belong to a study of CD8+CD57+ T cells in acquired aplastic anemia. Overall study context: Sorted cells (CD4+ and CD8+) yielded DNA amounts that averaged about 2.9 ug.

Individuals selected for sequencing had exhibited CD8+CD57+ cell expansion on flow cytometry. Prior therapy had not been administered to any patient at the time of blood sampling. Points from the study as a whole: Patients and controls were found to share twenty-nine CD8+ CDR3 sequences. A significant difference in CD8+ Simpson's diversity between patients and controls was not found.

CDR3 and TCR beta VDJ profiling relied on a genomic DNA template. TCRdb re-analysed the reads in MiXCR, keeping a single row per CDR3 protein. The repertoire includes under 200,000 distinct CDR3 sequences, less than 50% of them detected once, and about 2.9% sits in the top ten. This CDR3 has 15 residues. The chain links TRBV12-3 or TRBV12-4 to TRBJ2-7, with 7 bases fitting TRBD1. What was sequenced was sorted CD4+, CD8+, or CD8+CD57+ T cells (not recorded which) from PBMCs. This clonotype was obtained from a human donor with aplastic anemia. As DNA, the CDR3 is TGTGCCAGCAGTTTGGGATCGACAGGGACGTACGGGCAGTACTTC. Translating it yields CASSLGSTGTYGQYF.